The 11 T cell receptor beta chains given below trace back to one sample, sequenced in a study of T cell responses to AZD1222 COVID-19 vaccine. Clones were sequenced by immunoSEQ multiplex PCR, and TCRdb holds only the in-frame ones, with some missing. The sample consists of about 97,000 clones, roughly 91% of them appearing once. This specimen was peripheral blood, taken on day 0 of AZD1222 vaccination. These receptors were collected from an adult in good health.

The V gene is TRBV6-2 or TRBV6-3, the J gene TRBJ2-7; D gene unclear. The V end lost 3 bases, the J end lost 4 bases, and 13 bases lay between the germline ends. Germline loops: CDR1 MNHEY, CDR2 SVGEGT. The CDR3 has 14 residues. CDR3 in amino acids: CASSYLGLTYEQYF. CDR3 nucleotides: TGTGCCAGCAGTTATTTGGGTCTTACTTACGAGCAGTACTTC.

V gene TRBV28 combines with J gene TRBJ2-7, with D hard to call. V was shortened by 2 bases and J by 5 bases, with 7 bases between the two germline ends. CDR3 length equals 12 residues. Germline V gene data show CDR1 as MDHEN and CDR2 as SYDVKM. DNA for the CDR3: TGTGCCAGCAGTTTACTGGTGGACGAGCAGTACTTC. It is translated as CASSLLVDEQYF.

The chain has TRBV29-1 and TRBJ2-3; the match to TRBD2 covers 9 bases. Germline lookup yields CDR1 SQVTM and CDR2 ANQGSEA. Trimming removed 8 bases from V and 6 bases from J; junction bases left unmatched: 9. The CDR3 contains 13 residues. CDR3 in amino acids: CSQKASGVDTQYF. CDR3 nucleotides: TGCAGCCAAAAGGCTAGCGGGGTGGATACGCAGTATTTT.

The chain couples TRBV7-2 to TRBJ2-6, with 8 nucleotides matching TRBD2. J was trimmed by 1 base and V by 1 base; bases with no gene match: 9. This CDR3 is built from 19 residues. Germline CDR1 and CDR2: SGHTA and FQGNSA. The CDR3 DNA reads as TGTGCCAGCAGCTTAGTTCTGGCGGGGGGCCGTTCTGGGGCCAACGTCCTGACTTTC. It yields the protein CASSLVLAGGRSGANVLTF.

This chain uses TRBV28 with TRBJ2-1; a possible D gene is TRBD2 (6 bases). CDR1 is MDHEN and CDR2 is SYDVKM in the germline V gene. The CDR3 consists of 14 residues. Trimming took 7 bases from V and 7 from J, leaving 17 bases between them. CDR3 sequence reads: CASTAGLPSNEQFF. CDR3 bases: TGTGCCAGCACCGCAGGACTACCTTCGAATGAGCAGTTCTTC.

J is TRBJ2-1 and V is TRBV25-1; 10 nucleotides agree with TRBD2. The V gene's germline CDR1 is MGHDK and CDR2 SYGVNS. This CDR3 contains 18 residues. J gave up 0 bases and V 6 bases, and 11 bases lay outside the gene matches. CDR3 nucleotides: TGTGCCAGCAGGTCGAACCTGGCTAGCGGGAGCTCCTACAATGAGCAGTTCTTC. Encoded protein: CASRSNLASGSSYNEQFF.

The chain has TRBV4-2 and TRBJ2-3; no definite D call. Trimming took 4 bases from V and 4 from J, leaving 12 bases between them. The CDR3 is 14 residues long. Germline values: CDR1 LGHNA, CDR2 YNFKEQ. The CDR3 DNA reads TGTGCCAGCAGCCCACACCCCGCCTCAGATACGCAGTATTTT. Translation: CASSPHPASDTQYF.

V usage is TRBV19 and J usage is TRBJ2-2; no reliable D call. CDR3 length: 14 amino acids. V was clipped by 3 bases and J by 1 base, with 6 bases between them. In germline, CDR1 is LNHDA, CDR2 SQIVND (reference sequence). The CDR3 reads CASSISQNTGELFF. The CDR3 DNA sequence: TGTGCCAGTAGTATTTCCCAGAACACCGGGGAGCTGTTTTTT.

The V call is TRBV9, the J call TRBJ2-2; 11 bases fit TRBD1. The CDR3 covers 16 residues. Germline CDR1 SGDLS, CDR2 YYNGEE. With V trimmed by 4 bases and J by 5 bases, 7 bases remained unmatched. CDR3 sequence (DNA): TGTGCCAGCAGCCTCGGACAGGGGGCGGGTACCGGGGAGCTGTTTTTT. This sequence encodes CASSLGQGAGTGELFF.

CDR3 region: CASSSEGFNQPQHF. The CDR3, as DNA: TGTGCCAGCAGCTCAGAGGGCTTCAATCAGCCCCAGCATTTT. The rearrangement uses TRBV3-1 (or the pseudogene TRBV3-2) and TRBJ1-5; D is undetermined. Between the trimmed V and J ends, which lost 5 bases and 3 bases, there was a span of 11 bases. The CDR3 has 14 residues. Germline CDR1 LGHDT, CDR2 YNNKEL (reference sequence).

The chain combines TRBV2 with TRBJ2-1; D call uncertain. The CDR3 extends over 13 amino acids. V was clipped by 5 bases and J by 7 bases, with 12 bases between them. Germline CDR1 reads SNHLY; CDR2 reads FYNNEI. CDR3 region: CASSPMLGNEQFF. As DNA, the CDR3 is TGTGCCAGCAGTCCTATGCTCGGTAATGAGCAGTTCTTC.